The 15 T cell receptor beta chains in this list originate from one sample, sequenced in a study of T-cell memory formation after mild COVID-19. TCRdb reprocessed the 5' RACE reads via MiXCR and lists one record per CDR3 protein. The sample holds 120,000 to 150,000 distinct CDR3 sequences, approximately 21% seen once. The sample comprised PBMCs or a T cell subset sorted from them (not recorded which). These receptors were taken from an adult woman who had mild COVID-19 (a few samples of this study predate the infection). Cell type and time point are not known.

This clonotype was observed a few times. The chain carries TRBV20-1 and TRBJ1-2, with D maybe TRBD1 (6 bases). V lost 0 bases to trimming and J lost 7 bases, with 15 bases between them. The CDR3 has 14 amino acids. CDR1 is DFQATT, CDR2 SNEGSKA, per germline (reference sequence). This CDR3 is CSARDAIRGRGYTF. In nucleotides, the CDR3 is TGCAGTGCTAGAGATGCCATCAGGGGCCGTGGCTACACCTTC.

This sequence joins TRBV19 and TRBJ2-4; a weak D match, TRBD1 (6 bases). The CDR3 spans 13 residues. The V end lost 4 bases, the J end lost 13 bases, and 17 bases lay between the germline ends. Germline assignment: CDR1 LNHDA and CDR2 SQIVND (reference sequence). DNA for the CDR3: TGTGCCAGTAGTAAGCGGACAGTTGGGGTCCAGTACTTC. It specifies CASSKRTVGVQYF.

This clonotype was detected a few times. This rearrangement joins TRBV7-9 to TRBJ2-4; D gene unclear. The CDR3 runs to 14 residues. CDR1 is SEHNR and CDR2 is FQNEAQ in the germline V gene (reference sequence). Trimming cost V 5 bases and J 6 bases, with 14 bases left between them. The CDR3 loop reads CASSPPGSLNIQYF. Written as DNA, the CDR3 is TGTGCCAGCAGCCCCCCCGGGTCTCTAAACATTCAGTACTTC.

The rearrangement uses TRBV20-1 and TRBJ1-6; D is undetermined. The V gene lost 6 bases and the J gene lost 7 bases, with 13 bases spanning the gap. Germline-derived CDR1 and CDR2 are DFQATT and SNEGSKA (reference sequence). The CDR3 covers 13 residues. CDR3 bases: TGCAGTGCAAAGAGGTCCCCGAATTCACCCCTCCACTTT. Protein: CSAKRSPNSPLHF.

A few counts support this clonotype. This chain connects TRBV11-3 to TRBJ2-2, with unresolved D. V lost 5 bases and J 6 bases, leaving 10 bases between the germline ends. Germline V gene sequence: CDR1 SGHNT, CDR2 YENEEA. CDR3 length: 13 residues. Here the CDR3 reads CASSQAQAGELFF. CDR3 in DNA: TGTGCCAGCAGCCAGGCCCAGGCCGGGGAGCTGTTTTTT.

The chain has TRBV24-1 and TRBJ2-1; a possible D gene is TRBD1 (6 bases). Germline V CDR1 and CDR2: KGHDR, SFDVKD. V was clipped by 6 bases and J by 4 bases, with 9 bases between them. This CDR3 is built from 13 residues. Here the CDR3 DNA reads TGTGCCACCAGTATTCAGGGGTACAATGAGCAGTTCTTC. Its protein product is CATSIQGYNEQFF.

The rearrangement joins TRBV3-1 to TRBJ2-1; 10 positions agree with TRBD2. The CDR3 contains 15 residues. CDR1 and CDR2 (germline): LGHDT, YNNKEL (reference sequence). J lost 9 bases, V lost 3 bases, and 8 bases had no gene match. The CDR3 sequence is CASSHKAGGGLEQFF. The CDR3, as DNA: TGTGCCAGCAGCCACAAAGCGGGAGGGGGGCTTGAGCAGTTCTTC.

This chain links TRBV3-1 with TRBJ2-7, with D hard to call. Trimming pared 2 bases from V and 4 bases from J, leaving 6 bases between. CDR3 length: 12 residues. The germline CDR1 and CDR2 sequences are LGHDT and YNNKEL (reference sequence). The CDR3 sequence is CASSQPEYEQYF. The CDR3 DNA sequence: TGTGCCAGCAGCCAACCGGAATACGAGCAGTACTTC.

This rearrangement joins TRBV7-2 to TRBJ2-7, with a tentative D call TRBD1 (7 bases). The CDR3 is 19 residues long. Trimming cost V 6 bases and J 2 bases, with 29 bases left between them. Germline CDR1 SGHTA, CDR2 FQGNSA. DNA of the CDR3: TGTGCCAGCAGTCCCATCAGGGGGGCGCACAGGGGCAATCCCTACGAGCAGTACTTC. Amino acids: CASSPIRGAHRGNPYEQYF.

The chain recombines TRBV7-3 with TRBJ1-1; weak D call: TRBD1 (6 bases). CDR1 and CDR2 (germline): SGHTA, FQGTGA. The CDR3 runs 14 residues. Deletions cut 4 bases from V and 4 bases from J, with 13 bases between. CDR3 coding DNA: TGTGCCAGCAGCTGGGGGGGGCAGGGCACTGAAGCTTTCTTT. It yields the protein CASSWGGQGTEAFF.

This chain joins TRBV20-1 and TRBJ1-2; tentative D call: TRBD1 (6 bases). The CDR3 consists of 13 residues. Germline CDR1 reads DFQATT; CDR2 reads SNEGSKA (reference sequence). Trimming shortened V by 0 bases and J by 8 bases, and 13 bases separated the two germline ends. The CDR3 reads CSAREVRGDGYTF. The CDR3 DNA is TGCAGTGCTAGAGAGGTCAGGGGAGACGGCTACACCTTC.

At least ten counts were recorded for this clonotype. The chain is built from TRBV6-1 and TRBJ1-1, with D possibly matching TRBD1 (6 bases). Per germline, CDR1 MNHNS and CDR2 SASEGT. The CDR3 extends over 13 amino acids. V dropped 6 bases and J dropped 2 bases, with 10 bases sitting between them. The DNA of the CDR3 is TGTGCCAGCAGCTGGGGACAAAACACTGAAGCTTTCTTT. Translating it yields CASSWGQNTEAFF.

The CDR3 protein is CASSLSRALPGELFF. The CDR3 DNA sequence: TGTGCCAGCAGCTTATCCAGGGCCCTACCCGGGGAGCTGTTTTTT. The chain has TRBV5-5 and TRBJ2-2, with D perhaps TRBD1 (5 bases). The CDR3 spans 15 residues. Trimming removed 2 bases at V and 6 bases at J, with 14 bases between. CDR1 SGHKS and CDR2 YYEKEE come from the germline V gene (reference sequence).

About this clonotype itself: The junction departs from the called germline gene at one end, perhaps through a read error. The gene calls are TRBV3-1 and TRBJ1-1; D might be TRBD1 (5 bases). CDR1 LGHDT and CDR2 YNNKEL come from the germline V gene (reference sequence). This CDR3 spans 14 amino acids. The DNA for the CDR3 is TGTGCCAGCAGCCAAGTGGGGGTGAACTCTGAAGCTTTCTTT. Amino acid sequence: CASSQVGVNSEAFF.

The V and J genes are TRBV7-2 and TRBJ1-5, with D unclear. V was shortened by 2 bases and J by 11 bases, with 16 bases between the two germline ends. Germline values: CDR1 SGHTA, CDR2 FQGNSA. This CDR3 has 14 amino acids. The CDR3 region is CASSLTWEGGSQHF. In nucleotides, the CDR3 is TGTGCCAGCAGCTTAACGTGGGAAGGTGGGTCCCAGCATTTT.